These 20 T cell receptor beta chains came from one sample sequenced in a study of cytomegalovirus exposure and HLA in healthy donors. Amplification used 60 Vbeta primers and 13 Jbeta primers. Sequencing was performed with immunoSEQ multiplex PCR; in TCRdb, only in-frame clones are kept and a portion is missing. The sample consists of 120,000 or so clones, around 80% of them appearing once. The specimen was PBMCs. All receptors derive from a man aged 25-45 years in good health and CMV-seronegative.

CDR3 bases: TGTGCCTGGAGAGGGACAGAAAATTCACCCCTCCACTTT. It translates to CAWRGTENSPLHF. This chain links TRBV30 with TRBJ1-6, with 7 nucleotides matching TRBD1. CDR3 length equals 13 residues. Germline CDR1 GTSNPN, CDR2 SVGIG (reference sequence). V gave up 3 bases and J gave up 7 bases; unmatched junction bases: 3.

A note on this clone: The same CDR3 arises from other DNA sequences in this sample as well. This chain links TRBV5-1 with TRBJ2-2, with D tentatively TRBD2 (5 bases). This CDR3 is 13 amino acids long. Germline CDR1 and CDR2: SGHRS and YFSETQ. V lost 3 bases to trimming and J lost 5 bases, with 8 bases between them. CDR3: CASSSEGTGELFF. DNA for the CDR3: TGCGCCAGCAGCTCCGAGGGAACCGGGGAGCTGTTTTTT.

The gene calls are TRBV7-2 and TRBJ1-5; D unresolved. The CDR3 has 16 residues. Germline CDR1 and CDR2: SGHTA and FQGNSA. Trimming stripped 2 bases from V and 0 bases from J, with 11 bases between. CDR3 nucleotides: TGTGCCAGCAGCTTATATGGCAGTAATAGCAATCAGCCCCAGCATTTT. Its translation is CASSLYGSNSNQPQHF.

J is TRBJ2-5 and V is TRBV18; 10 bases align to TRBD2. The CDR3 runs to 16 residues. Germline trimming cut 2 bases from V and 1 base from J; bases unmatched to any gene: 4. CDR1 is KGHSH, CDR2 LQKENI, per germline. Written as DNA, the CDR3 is TGTGCCAGCTCACCAAAGATAGCGGGGGGCCAAGAGACCCAGTACTTC. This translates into CASSPKIAGGQETQYF.

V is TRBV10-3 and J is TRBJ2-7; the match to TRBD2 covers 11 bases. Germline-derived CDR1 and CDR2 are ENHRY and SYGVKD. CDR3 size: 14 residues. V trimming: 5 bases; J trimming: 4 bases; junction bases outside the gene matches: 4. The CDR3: CAISSPSGGYEQYF. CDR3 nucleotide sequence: TGTGCCATCAGTTCTCCTAGCGGGGGGTACGAGCAGTACTTC.

The CDR3 spells CASSLFPRNTGELFF. The CDR3 DNA reads as TGTGCCAGCAGCTTATTCCCCAGAAACACCGGGGAGCTGTTTTTT. The chain joins TRBV7-3 to TRBJ2-2; no clear D gene. CDR1 is SGHTA, CDR2 FQGTGA, per germline. CDR3 size: 15 residues. Trimming stripped 2 bases from V and 2 bases from J, with 9 bases between. Variable domain in full (rest from reference TRBV7-3 and TRBJ2-2): GAGVSQTPSNKVTEKGKYVELRCDPISGHTALYWYRQSLGQGPEFLIYFQGTGAADDSGLPNDRFFAVRPEGSVSTLKIQRTERGDSAVYLCASSLFPRNTGELFFGEGSRLTVL.

The DNA for the CDR3 is TGTGCCAGCAGTTACGGACAGACTGGAAACACCATATATTTT. It encodes CASSYGQTGNTIYF. This rearrangement joins TRBV6-5 to TRBJ1-3; tentatively, D is TRBD1 (6 bases). With 2 bases removed from V and 2 bases from J, the gap between germline ends came to 7 bases. The CDR3 has 14 residues. Germline V gene data show CDR1 as MNHEY and CDR2 as SVGAGI.

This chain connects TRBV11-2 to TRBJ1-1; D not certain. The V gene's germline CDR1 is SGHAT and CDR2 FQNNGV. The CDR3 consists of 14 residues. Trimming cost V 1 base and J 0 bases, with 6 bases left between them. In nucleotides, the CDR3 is TGTGCCAGCAGCTTAGGTCCATTGAACACTGAAGCTTTCTTT. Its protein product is CASSLGPLNTEAFF.

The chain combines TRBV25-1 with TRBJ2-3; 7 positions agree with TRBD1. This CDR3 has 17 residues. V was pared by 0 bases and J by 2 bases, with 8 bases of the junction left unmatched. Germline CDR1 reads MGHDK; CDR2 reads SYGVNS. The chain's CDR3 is CASSEYIRGQFTDTQYF. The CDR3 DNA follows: TGTGCCAGCAGTGAATATATCCGGGGACAGTTCACAGATACGCAGTATTTT.

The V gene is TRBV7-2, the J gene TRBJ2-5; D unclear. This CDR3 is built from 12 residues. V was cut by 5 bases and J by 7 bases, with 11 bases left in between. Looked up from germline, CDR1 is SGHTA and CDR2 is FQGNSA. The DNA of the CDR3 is TGTGCCAGCAGCCGTACAAGTGGGACCCAGTACTTC. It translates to CASSRTSGTQYF.

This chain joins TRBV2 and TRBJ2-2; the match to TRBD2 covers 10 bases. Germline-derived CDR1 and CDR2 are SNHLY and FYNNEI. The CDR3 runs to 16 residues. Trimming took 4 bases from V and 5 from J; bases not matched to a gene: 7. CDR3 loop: CASSGPSGGFTGELFF. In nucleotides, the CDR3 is TGTGCCAGCAGTGGGCCTAGCGGGGGTTTTACCGGGGAGCTGTTTTTT.

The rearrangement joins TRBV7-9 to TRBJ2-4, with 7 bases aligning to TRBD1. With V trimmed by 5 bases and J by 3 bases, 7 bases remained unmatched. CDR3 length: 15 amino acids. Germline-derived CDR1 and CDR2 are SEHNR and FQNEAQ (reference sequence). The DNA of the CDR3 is TGTGCCAGCAGCCCTAGGGGGCAGGGCAAAAACATTCAGTACTTC. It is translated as CASSPRGQGKNIQYF.

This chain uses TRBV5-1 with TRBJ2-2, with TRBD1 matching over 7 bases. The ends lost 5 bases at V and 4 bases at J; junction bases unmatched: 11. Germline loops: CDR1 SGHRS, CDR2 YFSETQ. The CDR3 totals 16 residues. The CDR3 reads CASSPFGQAGTGELFF. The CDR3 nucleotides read TGCGCCAGCAGTCCCTTTGGACAGGCGGGCACCGGGGAGCTGTTTTTT.

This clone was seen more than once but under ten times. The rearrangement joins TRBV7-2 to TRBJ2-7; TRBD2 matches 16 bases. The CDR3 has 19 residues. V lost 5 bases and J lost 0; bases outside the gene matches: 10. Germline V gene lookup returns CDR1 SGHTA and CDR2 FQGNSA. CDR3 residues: CASSPGTSGRAGPSYEQYF. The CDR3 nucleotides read TGTGCCAGCAGCCCCGGGACTAGCGGGAGGGCCGGTCCCTCCTACGAGCAGTACTTC.

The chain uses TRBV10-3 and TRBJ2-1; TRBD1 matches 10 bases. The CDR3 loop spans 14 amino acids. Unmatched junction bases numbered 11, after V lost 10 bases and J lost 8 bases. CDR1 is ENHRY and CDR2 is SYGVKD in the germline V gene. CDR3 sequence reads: CASTGTGVRDEQFF. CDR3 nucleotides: TGTGCCAGTACCGGGACAGGGGTTCGCGATGAGCAGTTCTTC.

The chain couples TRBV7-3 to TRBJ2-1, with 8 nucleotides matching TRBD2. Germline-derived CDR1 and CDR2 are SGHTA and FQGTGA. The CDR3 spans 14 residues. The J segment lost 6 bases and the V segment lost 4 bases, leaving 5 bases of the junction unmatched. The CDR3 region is CASSSTSGGNEQFF. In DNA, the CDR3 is TGTGCCAGCAGCTCAACCAGCGGGGGCAATGAGCAGTTCTTC.

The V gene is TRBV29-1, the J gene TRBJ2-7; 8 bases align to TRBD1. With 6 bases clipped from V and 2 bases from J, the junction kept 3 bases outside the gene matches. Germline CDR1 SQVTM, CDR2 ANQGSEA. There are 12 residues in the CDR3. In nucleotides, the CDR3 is TGCAGCGTCGTACAGGGGGCCTACGAGCAGTACTTC. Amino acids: CSVVQGAYEQYF.

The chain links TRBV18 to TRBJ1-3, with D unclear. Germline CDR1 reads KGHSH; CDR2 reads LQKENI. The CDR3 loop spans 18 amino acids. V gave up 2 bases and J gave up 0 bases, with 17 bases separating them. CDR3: CASSPVVDWRASGNTIYF. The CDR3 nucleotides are TGTGCCAGCTCACCAGTAGTCGACTGGCGGGCCTCTGGAAACACCATATATTTT.

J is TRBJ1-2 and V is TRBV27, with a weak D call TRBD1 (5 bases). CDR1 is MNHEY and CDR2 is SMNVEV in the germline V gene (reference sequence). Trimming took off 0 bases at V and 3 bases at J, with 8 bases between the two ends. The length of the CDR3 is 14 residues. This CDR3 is CASSLSGGHYGYTF. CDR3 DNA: TGTGCCAGCAGTTTATCCGGGGGTCACTATGGCTACACCTTC.

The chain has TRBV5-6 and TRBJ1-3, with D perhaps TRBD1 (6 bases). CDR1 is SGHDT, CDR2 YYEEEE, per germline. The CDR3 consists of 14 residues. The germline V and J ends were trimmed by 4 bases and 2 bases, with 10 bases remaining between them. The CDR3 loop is CASSLTGTGNTIYF. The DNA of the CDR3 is TGTGCCAGCAGCCTTACAGGGACTGGAAACACCATATATTTT.